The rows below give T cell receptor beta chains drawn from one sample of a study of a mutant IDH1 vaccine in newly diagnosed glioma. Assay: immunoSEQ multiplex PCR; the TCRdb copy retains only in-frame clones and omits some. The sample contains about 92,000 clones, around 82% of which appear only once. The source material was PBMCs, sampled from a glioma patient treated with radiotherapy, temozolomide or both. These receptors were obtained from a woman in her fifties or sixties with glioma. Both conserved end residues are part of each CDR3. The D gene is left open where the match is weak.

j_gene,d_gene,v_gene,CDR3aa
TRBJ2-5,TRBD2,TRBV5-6,CASSLVSGGPESETQYF
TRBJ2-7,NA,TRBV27,CASTRSARTSYEQYF
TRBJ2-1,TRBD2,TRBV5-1,CASSPLGSGGAFDEQFF
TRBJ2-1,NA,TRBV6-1,CASSGTGTGSYNEQFF
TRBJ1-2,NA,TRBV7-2,CASSLATGSPYGYTF
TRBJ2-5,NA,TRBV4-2,CASSQGARAQYF
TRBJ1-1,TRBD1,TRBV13,CASSIRDRNTEAFF
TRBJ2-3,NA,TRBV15,CATSRDLVMDTQYF
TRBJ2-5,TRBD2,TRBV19,CASSIRLAGRQETQYF
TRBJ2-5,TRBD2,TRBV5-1,CASTPLAGVQETQYF
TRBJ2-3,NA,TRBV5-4,CASSWMRRELLRVDTQYF
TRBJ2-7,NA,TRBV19,CASSSGWTNYEQYF
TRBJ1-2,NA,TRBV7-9,CASSLAGGSPRGYTF
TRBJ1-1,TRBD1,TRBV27,CASSRRQGVYTEAFF
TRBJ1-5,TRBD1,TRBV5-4,CASSQDRGSNQPQHF
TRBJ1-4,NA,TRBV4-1,CASSQDGRAREKLFF
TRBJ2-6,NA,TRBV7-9,CASSFRAPGANVLTF
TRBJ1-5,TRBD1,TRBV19,CASSSLRTGGQPQHF
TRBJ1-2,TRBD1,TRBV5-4,CASSSRQGEGYTF
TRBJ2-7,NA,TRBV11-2,CASSSPPSYEQYF
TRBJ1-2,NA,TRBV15,CATGREKDYGYTF
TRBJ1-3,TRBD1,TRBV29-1,CSVGQGGSGNTIYF
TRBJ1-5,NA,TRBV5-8,CASSLALSGNQPQHF
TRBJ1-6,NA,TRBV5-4,CASSLAGQASSYNSPLHF
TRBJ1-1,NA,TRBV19,CASSMMTGTLEAFF
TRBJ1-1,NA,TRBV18,CASSPPNTEAFF
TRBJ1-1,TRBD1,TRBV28,CASSSPGTGGPEAFF
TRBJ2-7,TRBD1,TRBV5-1,CASSFGQGQYF
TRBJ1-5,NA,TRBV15,CATSSVLAGPGQSQHF
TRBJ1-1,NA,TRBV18,CASSASGMNTEAFF
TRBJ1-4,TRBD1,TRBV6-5,CASRPTGGTNEKLFF
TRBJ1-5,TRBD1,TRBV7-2,CASSQDRGYSQPQHF
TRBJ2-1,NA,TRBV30,CAWRVGYEQFF
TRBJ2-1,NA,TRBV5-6,CATAQAGGIEQFF
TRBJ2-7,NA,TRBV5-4,CASSLMHEQYF
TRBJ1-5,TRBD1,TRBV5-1,CASSPDRGNQPQHF
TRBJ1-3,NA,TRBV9,CASSGVASGNTIYF
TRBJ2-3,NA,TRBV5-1,CASSLPLARDTQYF
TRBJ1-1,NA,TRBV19,CASSIGIMNTEAFF
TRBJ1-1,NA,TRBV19,CASLPTVMNTEAFF
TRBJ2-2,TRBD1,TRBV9,CASSPRQGAFTGELFF
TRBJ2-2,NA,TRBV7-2,CASSLTLAFTGELFF
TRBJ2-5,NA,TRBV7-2,CASSSGDRVWETQYF
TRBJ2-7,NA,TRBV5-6,CASSSGPGIYEQYF
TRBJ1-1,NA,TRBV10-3,CAVRQPSMNTEAFF
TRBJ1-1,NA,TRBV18,CASSPRLEGNTEAFF
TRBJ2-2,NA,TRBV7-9,CASSPQTDTGELFF
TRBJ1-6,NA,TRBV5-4,CASSLGSGGTYNSPLHF
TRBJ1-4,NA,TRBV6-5,CASSPGAGWEKLFF
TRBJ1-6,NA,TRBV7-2,CASSLELSRGSPLHF
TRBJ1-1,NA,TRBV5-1,CASSLVPTGETEAFF
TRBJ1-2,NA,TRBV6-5,CASRPRETFYGYTF
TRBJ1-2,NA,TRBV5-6,CASSLGDWGYTF